This TCR beta chain appears in the sequencing data of a study of blood T cell repertoires in COVID-19. Overall study context: COVID-19 samples from acute and convalescent phases originated in the United States, Italy and Spain. In each case, the material was cDNA or gDNA derived from T cells, B-cell-depleted T cells, or PBMCs.

This CDR3 comprises 15 residues. From germline, CDR1 is MGHRA and CDR2 YSYEKL. The trim removed 4 bases at V and 5 bases at J, leaving 9 bases unmatched. TCRdb keeps only in-frame clones here, not all; method: immunoSEQ multiplex PCR. The sample carries more than 85,000 clones, around nine tenths recorded once. This receptor was obtained from a man aged 55 to 69 with acute or convalescent COVID-19. The sequencing input was peripheral blood. This chain connects TRBV4-1 to TRBJ2-5; 8 bases match TRBD2. The CDR3 region is CASSLRAGVGETQYF. DNA of the CDR3: TGCGCCAGCAGCCTGAGAGCGGGAGTGGGGGAGACCCAGTACTTC.